Following are 22 T cell receptor beta chains from one sample sequenced in a study of blood T cell repertoires in COVID-19. Clones were read by immunoSEQ multiplex PCR, and TCRdb kept only the in-frame ones, dropping some. The table lists roughly 200,000 clones, 75% to 95% of them singletons. The sequenced sample consisted of peripheral blood. The receptors were gathered from a man aged 50-60 years with acute or convalescent COVID-19.

This chain uses TRBV7-2 with TRBJ2-5; no clear D. The V gene's germline CDR1 is SGHTA and CDR2 FQGNSA. The CDR3 runs to 13 residues. V lost 5 bases and J lost 0, with 7 bases in between. CDR3 nucleotides: TGTGCCAGCAGCCGTTCCTACCAAGAGACCCAGTACTTC. Translation gives CASSRSYQETQYF.

This clone was found a few times. The chain employs TRBV28 and TRBJ1-6; 7 positions match TRBD1. Germline trimming cut 5 bases from V and 0 bases from J; bases unmatched to any gene: 16. Germline V gene lookup returns CDR1 MDHEN and CDR2 SYDVKM. CDR3 size: 20 residues. The CDR3 DNA sequence: TGTGCCAGCAGTCCCTCCCCCGACAGGGTAGGAAGCTCCTATAATTCACCCCTCCACTTT. This sequence encodes CASSPSPDRVGSSYNSPLHF. The whole variable domain, remainder taken from reference TRBV28 and TRBJ1-6, is DVKVTQSSRYLVKRTGEKVFLECVQDMDHENMFWYRQDPGLGLRLIYFSYDVKMKEKGDIPEGYSVSREKKERFSLILESASTNQTSMYLCASSPSPDRVGSSYNSPLHFGNGTRLTVT.

This clone was seen once. The V gene is TRBV21-1, the J gene TRBJ2-2; the table's D call of TRBD2 was not tested on the DNA. TRBV21-1 is classified as a pseudogene. The CDR3 is 18 residues long. The CDR3 nucleotides are TGTGCCAGCAGCGCAGCCCCAGAGGTCGAGAAATACACCGGGGAGCTGTTTTTT. The encoded protein is CASSAAPEVEKYTGELFF.

V and J are TRBV15 and TRBJ1-6; D possibly corresponds to TRBD1 (5 bases). Germline loops: CDR1 LNHNV, CDR2 YYDKDF (reference sequence). The CDR3 is 13 amino acids. V was cut by 4 bases and J by 8 bases, with 9 bases left in between. This CDR3 is CATSIGGDSPLHF. DNA for the CDR3: TGTGCCACCAGCATTGGGGGGGATTCACCCCTCCACTTT. The variable domain in full, with the rest retrieved from reference TRBV15 and TRBJ1-6, is DAMVIQNPRYQVTQFGKPVTLSCSQTLNHNVMYWYQQKSSQAPKLLFHYYDKDFNNEADTPDNFQSRRPNTSFCFLDIRSPGLGDTAMYLCATSIGGDSPLHFGNGTRLTVT.

The chain uses TRBV18 and TRBJ2-7; D might be TRBD1 (5 bases). Germline CDR1 reads KGHSH; CDR2 reads LQKENI. Trimming stripped 3 bases from V and 6 bases from J, with 15 bases between. This CDR3 spans 14 amino acids. This CDR3 reads CASSPGQGLGEQYF. For the CDR3, the DNA is TGTGCCAGCTCACCGGGGCAGGGATTGGGCGAGCAGTACTTC. Based on the CDR3 plus reference TRBV18 and TRBJ2-7, the full variable domain is NAGVMQNPRHLVRRRGQEARLRCSPMKGHSHVYWYRQLPEEGLKFMVYLQKENIIDESGMPKERFSAEFPKEGPSILRIQQVVRGDSAAYFCASSPGQGLGEQYFGPGTRLTVT.

This clone was picked up many times. The V and J genes are TRBV6-6 and TRBJ2-7; 7 nucleotides line up with TRBD2. The germline CDR1 and CDR2 sequences are MNHNY and SVGAGI (reference sequence). This CDR3 comprises 14 residues. The ends lost 0 bases at V and 2 bases at J; junction bases unmatched: 1. The chain's CDR3 is CASSYSAGTYEQYF. The CDR3 DNA reads TGTGCCAGCAGTTACTCAGCGGGAACCTACGAGCAGTACTTC.

The chain carries TRBV6-4 and TRBJ1-2; 7 bases are shared with TRBD1. CDR1 and CDR2 (germline): MRHNA, SNTAGT. This CDR3 has 13 residues. The trim removed 10 bases at V and 2 bases at J, leaving 7 bases unmatched. The CDR3 loop reads CANSVQGNYGYTF. CDR3 DNA sequence: TGTGCCAACTCTGTACAGGGGAACTATGGCTACACCTTC.

This chain connects TRBV10-3 to TRBJ1-2; maybe TRBD1 (6 bases). V was cut by 7 bases and J by 4 bases, with 16 bases left in between. This CDR3 region has 14 residues. The germline CDR1 and CDR2 sequences are ENHRY and SYGVKD. As DNA, the CDR3 is TGTGCCATCACTGGACAGACCTCGGGCTATGGCTACACCTTC. The encoded protein is CAITGQTSGYGYTF.

This chain links TRBV25-1 with TRBJ1-1; 7 nucleotides align to TRBD1. The V and J ends lost 3 bases and 10 bases, in that order; junction bases with no gene match: 2. This CDR3 is 11 amino acids long. CDR1 is MGHDK and CDR2 is SYGVNS in the germline V gene. The chain's CDR3 is CASSENRGAFF. The CDR3 nucleotides read TGTGCCAGCAGTGAGAACAGGGGAGCTTTCTTT.

The rearrangement links TRBV6-5 to TRBJ2-6, with D maybe TRBD1 (6 bases). Germline V gives CDR1 MNHEY, CDR2 SVGAGI. This CDR3 contains 15 residues. V lost 6 bases, J lost 2 bases, and 11 bases lay in between. This CDR3 is CASRKQGTGANVLTF. The CDR3 coding sequence is TGTGCCAGCAGGAAACAGGGCACTGGGGCCAACGTCCTGACTTTC.

The chain has TRBV3-1 (or the pseudogene TRBV3-2) and TRBJ1-2; TRBD1 aligns across 9 bases. This CDR3 has 17 residues. CDR1 LGHDT and CDR2 YNNKEL come from the germline V gene (reference sequence). Unmatched junction bases numbered 9, after V lost 0 bases and J lost 4 bases. In DNA, the CDR3 is TGTGCCAGCAGCCAAGATGGACAGGGGATTCATACCTATGGCTACACCTTC. This sequence encodes CASSQDGQGIHTYGYTF.

The CDR3 DNA follows: TGTGCCAGCAGCACGGACAGCTACGAGCAGTACGTC. Encoded protein: CASSTDSYEQYV. The genes are TRBV7-9 and TRBJ2-7, with D maybe TRBD1 (6 bases). Germline assignment: CDR1 SEHNR and CDR2 FQNEAQ (reference sequence). This CDR3 spans 12 amino acids. The V end lost 5 bases, the J end lost 3 bases, and 8 bases lay between the germline ends.

The chain has TRBV5-1 and TRBJ1-1; D unclear. The CDR3 length is 13 residues. Deletions cut 0 bases from V and 5 bases from J, with 8 bases between. Per the germline V gene, CDR1 is SGHRS and CDR2 is YFSETQ. CDR3 amino acids: CASSLVGRTEAFF. In DNA, the CDR3 is TGCGCCAGCAGCTTGGTAGGGAGGACTGAAGCTTTCTTT. The whole variable domain, filled in from reference TRBV5-1 and TRBJ1-1, reads KAGVTQTPRYLIKTRGQQVTLSCSPISGHRSVSWYQQTPGQGLQFLFEYFSETQRNKGNFPGRFSGRQFSNSRSEMNVSTLELGDSALYLCASSLVGRTEAFFGQGTRLTVV.

The V gene is TRBV29-1, the J gene TRBJ2-1, with a possible D match to TRBD2 (6 bases). The germline gives CDR1 SQVTM, CDR2 ANQGSEA. The CDR3 totals 12 residues. Trimming removed 4 bases at V and 9 bases at J, with 13 bases between. CDR3 residues: CSVASGVAEQFF. The CDR3 DNA sequence: TGCAGCGTTGCGTCGGGAGTGGCTGAGCAGTTCTTC.

The genes are TRBV4-2 and TRBJ1-2; unclear D gene. The V and J ends lost 0 bases and 0 bases respectively, with 14 bases between them. CDR3 size: 17 residues. From germline, CDR1 is LGHNA and CDR2 YNFKEQ. The CDR3 DNA sequence: TGTGCCAGCAGCCAAGATGGCGCAGGCCCTTCTAACTATGGCTACACCTTC. This codes for CASSQDGAGPSNYGYTF.

V usage is TRBV27 and J usage is TRBJ2-7; 7 nucleotides line up with TRBD2. The junction had 6 bases not matched to a gene; V was cut back by 3 bases and J by 7 bases. The CDR3 contains 13 residues. Germline V gene data show CDR1 as MNHEY and CDR2 as SMNVEV (reference sequence). CDR3 DNA sequence: TGTGCCAGCAGTTTTGCGGGAGCTGGTGAGCAGTACTTC. As protein: CASSFAGAGEQYF.

The table lists this clone with a count of one. V is TRBV28 and J is TRBJ1-4; 9 nucleotides match TRBD1. V lost 4 bases, J lost 6 bases, and 0 bases stayed unmatched. Germline V gene sequence: CDR1 MDHEN, CDR2 SYDVKM. This CDR3 is built from 13 residues. CDR3 bases: TGTGCCAGCAGTTGGACAGGGGATGAAAAACTGTTTTTT. Translation gives CASSWTGDEKLFF.

The chain couples TRBV28 to TRBJ1-2; 8 nucleotides match TRBD1. The length of the CDR3 is 14 residues. The V gene's germline CDR1 is MDHEN and CDR2 SYDVKM. With 6 bases clipped from V and 8 bases from J, the junction kept 11 bases outside the gene matches. The CDR3, as DNA: TGTGCCAGCAGACTACAGACAGGGGTGAGGGGCTACACCTTC. The encoded protein is CASRLQTGVRGYTF.

The table lists this clone with a few counts. The CDR3 is CASSLLGALNEKLFF. The CDR3 region has the DNA TGTGCCAGCAGTTTGCTAGGGGCACTTAATGAAAAACTGTTTTTT. V usage is TRBV28 and J usage is TRBJ1-4, with D maybe TRBD1 (5 bases). Trimming left V 3 bases short and J 4 bases short, with 12 bases between. Germline CDR1 MDHEN, CDR2 SYDVKM. The CDR3 consists of 15 residues. Variable domain in full (rest from reference TRBV28 and TRBJ1-4): DVKVTQSSRYLVKRTGEKVFLECVQDMDHENMFWYRQDPGLGLRLIYFSYDVKMKEKGDIPEGYSVSREKKERFSLILESASTNQTSMYLCASSLLGALNEKLFFGSGTQLSVL.

The chain couples TRBV19 to TRBJ1-1; D remains unclear. CDR1 and CDR2 (germline): LNHDA, SQIVND (reference sequence). The CDR3 length is 14 residues. Trimming took off 3 bases at V and 3 bases at J, with 11 bases between the two ends. CDR3 sequence reads: CASSILGRDTEAFF. As DNA, the CDR3 is TGTGCCAGTAGTATTCTTGGGAGGGACACTGAAGCTTTCTTT.

The chain links TRBV10-3 to TRBJ2-7; the D gene is possibly TRBD2 (5 bases). Germline V lookup: CDR1 ENHRY, CDR2 SYGVKD. The V and J ends lost 6 bases and 3 bases respectively, with 18 bases between them. This CDR3 contains 15 residues. CDR3 coding DNA: TGTGCCATCAGCGCCGGACCAAGAACTAGCTACGAGCAGTACTTC. This encodes CAISAGPRTSYEQYF.

This clone has a single count. The rearrangement uses TRBV19 and TRBJ1-1; D not resolved. Trimming stripped 3 bases from V and 1 base from J, with 12 bases between. The CDR3 runs 15 residues. Germline CDR1 reads LNHDA; CDR2 reads SQIVND (reference sequence). Written as DNA, the CDR3 is TGTGCCAGTAGTATCACAAGGAGTGAGAACACTGAAGCTTTCTTT. Protein: CASSITRSENTEAFF.